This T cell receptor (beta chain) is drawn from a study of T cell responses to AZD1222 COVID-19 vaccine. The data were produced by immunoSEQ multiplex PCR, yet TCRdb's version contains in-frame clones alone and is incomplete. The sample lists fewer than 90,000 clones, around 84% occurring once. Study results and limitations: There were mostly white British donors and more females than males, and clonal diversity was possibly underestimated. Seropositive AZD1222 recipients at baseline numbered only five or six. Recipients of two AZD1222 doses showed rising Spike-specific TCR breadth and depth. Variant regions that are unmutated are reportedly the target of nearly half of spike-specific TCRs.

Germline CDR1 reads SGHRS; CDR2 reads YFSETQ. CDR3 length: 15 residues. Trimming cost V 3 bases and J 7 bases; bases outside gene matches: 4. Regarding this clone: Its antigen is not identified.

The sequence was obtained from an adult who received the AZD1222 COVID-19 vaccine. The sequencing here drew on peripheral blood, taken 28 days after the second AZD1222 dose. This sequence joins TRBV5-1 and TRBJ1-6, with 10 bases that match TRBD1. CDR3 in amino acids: CASSSPGQGNSPLHF. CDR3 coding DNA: TGCGCCAGCAGCTCACCGGGACAGGGGAATTCACCCCTCCACTTT.